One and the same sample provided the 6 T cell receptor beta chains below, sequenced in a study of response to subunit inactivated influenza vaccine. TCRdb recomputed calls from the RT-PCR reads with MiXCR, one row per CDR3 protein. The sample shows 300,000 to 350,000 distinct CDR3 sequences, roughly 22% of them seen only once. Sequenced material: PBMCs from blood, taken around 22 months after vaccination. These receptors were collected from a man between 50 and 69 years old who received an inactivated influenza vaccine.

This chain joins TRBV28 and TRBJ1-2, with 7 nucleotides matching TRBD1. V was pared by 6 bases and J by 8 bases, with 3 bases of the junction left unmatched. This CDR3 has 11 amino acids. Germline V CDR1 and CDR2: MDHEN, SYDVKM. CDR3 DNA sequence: TGTGCCAGCAGGGAGGACAGGGGCTACACCTTC. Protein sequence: CASREDRGYTF.

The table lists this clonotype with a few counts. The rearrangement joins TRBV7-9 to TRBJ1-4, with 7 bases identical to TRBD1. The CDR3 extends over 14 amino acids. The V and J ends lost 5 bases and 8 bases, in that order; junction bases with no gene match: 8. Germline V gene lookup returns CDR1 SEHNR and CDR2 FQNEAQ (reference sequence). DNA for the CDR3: TGTGCCAGCAGCCCAAGGACAGGAGGCGAAAAACTGTTTTTT. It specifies CASSPRTGGEKLFF.

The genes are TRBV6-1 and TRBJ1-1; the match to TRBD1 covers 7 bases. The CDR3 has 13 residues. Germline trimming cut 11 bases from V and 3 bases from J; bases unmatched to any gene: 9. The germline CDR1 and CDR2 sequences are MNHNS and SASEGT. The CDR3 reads CASRGRLDTEAFF. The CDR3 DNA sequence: TGTGCCTCCAGGGGGAGGTTGGACACTGAAGCTTTCTTT.

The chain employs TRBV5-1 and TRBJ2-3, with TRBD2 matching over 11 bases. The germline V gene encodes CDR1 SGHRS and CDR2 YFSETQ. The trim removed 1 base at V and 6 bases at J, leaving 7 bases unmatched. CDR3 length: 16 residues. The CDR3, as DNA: TGCGCCAGCAGCTTGTATAGCGGGGGGGCCCGGGATACGCAGTATTTT. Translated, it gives CASSLYSGGARDTQYF.

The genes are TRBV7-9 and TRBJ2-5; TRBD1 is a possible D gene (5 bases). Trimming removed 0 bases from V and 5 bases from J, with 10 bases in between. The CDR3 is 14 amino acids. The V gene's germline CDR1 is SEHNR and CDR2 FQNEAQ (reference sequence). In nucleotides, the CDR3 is TGTGCCAGCAGCTTAGCAGGGGTGGCGGAGACCCAGTACTTC. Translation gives CASSLAGVAETQYF.

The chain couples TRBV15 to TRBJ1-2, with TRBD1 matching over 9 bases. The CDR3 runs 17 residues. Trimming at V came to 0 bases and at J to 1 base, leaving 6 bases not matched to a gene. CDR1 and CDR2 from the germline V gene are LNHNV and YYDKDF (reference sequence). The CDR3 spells CATSRDGTGLFNYGYTF. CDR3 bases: TGTGCCACCAGCAGAGACGGGACAGGGTTATTTAACTATGGCTACACCTTC. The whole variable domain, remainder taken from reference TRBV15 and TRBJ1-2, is DAMVIQNPRYQVTQFGKPVTLSCSQTLNHNVMYWYQQKSSQAPKLLFHYYDKDFNNEADTPDNFQSRRPNTSFCFLDIRSPGLGDTAMYLCATSRDGTGLFNYGYTFGSGTRLTVV.